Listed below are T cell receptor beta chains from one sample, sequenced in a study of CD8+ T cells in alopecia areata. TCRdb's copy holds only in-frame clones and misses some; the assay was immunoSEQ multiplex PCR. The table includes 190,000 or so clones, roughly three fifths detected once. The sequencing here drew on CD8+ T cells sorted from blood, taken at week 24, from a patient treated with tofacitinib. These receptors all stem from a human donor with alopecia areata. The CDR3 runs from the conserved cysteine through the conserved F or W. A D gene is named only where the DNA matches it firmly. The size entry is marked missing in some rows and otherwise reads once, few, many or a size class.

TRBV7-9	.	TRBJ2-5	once	CASSPGGSSQETQYF	TGTGCCAGCAGCCCGGGGGGCAGTTCACAAGAGACCCAGTACTTC
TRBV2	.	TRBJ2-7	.	CASSGSYEQYF	TGTGCCAGCAGTGGCTCCTACGAGCAGTACTTC
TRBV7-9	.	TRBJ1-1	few	CASSYNRNTEAFF	TGTGCCAGCAGCTACAATAGGAACACTGAAGCTTTCTTT
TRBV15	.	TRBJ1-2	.	CATSGASSQGYGYTF	TGTGCCACCAGCGGTGCCTCCTCACAGGGTTATGGCTACACCTTC
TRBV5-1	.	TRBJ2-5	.	CASSYRQIQETQYF	TGCGCCAGCAGCTATCGACAGATCCAAGAGACCCAGTACTTC
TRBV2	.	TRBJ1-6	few	CASSEAHSPLHF	TGTGCCAGCAGTGAGGCGCATTCACCCCTCCACTTT
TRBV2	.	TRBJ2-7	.	CASSEWISYEQYF	TGTGCCAGCAGTGAATGGATCTCCTACGAGCAGTACTTC
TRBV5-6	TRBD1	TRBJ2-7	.	CASSYGQGGGEQYF	TGTGCCAGCAGCTACGGACAGGGGGGAGGCGAGCAGTACTTC
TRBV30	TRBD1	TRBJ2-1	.	CAWGHGTGWNEQFF	TGTGCCTGGGGGCATGGGACAGGGTGGAATGAGCAGTTCTTC
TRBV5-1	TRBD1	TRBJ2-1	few	CASSSLTGDHEQFF	TGCGCCAGCAGCTCCCTTACAGGGGACCATGAGCAGTTCTTC
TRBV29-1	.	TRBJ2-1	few	CSVEDDLTGEAYNEQFF	TGCAGCGTTGAAGATGACCTGACAGGAGAGGCCTACAATGAGCAGTTCTTC
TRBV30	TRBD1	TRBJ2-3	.	CAWASGTGITDTQYF	TGTGCCTGGGCCTCCGGGACAGGGATCACAGATACGCAGTATTTT
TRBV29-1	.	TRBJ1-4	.	CSVAEDNEKLFF	TGCAGCGTTGCTGAGGATAATGAAAAACTGTTTTTT
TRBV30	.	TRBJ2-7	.	CAWTLWGRTYEQYF	TGTGCCTGGACCCTCTGGGGCCGTACCTACGAGCAGTACTTC
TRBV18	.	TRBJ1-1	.	CASSPPDRGGNTEAFF	TGTGCCAGCTCACCCCCTGACCGAGGGGGGAACACTGAAGCTTTCTTT
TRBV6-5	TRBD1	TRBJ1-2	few	CASTSYRGHGYTF	TGTGCCAGCACCAGCTACAGGGGCCATGGCTACACCTTC
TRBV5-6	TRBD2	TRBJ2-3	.	CASSSRTGRETDTQYF	TGTGCCAGCAGCTCCCGGACGGGGAGGGAGACAGATACGCAGTATTTT
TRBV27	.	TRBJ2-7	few	CASILGSPYEQYF	TGTGCCAGCATCTTGGGATCTCCCTACGAGCAGTACTTC